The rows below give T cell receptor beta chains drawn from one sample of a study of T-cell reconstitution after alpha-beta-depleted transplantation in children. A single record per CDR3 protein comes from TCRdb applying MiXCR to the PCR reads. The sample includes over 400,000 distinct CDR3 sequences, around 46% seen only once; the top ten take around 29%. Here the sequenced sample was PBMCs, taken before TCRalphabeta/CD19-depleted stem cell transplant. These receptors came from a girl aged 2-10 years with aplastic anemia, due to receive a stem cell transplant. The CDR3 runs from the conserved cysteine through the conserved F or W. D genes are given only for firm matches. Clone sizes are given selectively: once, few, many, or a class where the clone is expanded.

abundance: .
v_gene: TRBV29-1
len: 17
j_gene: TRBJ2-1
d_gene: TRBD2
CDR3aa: CSVVFGRAGSSYNEQFF
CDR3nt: TGCAGCGTTGTCTTTGGGAGGGCCGGAAGCTCCTACAATGAGCAGTTCTTC

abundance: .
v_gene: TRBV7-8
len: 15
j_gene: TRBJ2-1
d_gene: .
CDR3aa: CASSLGGITYNEQFF
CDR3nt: TGTGCCAGCAGCTTAGGTGGGATCACCTACAATGAGCAGTTCTTC

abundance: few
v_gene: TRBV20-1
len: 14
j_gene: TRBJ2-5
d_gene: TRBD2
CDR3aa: CSALGLAGEETQYF
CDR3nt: TGCAGTGCCCTAGGACTAGCGGGAGAAGAGACCCAGTACTTC

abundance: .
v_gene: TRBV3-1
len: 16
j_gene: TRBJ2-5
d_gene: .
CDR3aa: CATSQNRRGGQETQYF
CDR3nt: TGTGCCACCAGCCAAAATCGCAGGGGAGGGCAAGAGACCCAGTACTTC

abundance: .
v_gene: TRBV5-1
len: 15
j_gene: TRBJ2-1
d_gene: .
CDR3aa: CASSLRGSQMDEQFF
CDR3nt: TGCGCCAGCAGCTTGAGGGGGAGTCAAATGGATGAGCAGTTCTTC

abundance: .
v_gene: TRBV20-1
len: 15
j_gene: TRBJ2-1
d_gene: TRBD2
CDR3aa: CSVPKLAGTRHEQFF
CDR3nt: TGCAGTGTCCCAAAACTAGCGGGCACGCGCCATGAGCAGTTCTTC

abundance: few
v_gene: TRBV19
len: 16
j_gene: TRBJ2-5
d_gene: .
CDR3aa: CASSRTRDHTGETQYF
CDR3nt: TGTGCCAGTAGTCGCACGCGGGACCACACAGGGGAGACCCAGTACTTC

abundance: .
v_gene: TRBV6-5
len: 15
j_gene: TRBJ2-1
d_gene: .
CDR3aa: CASSYTATIGSEQFF
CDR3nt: TGTGCCAGCAGTTACACGGCTACAATAGGCAGTGAGCAGTTCTTC

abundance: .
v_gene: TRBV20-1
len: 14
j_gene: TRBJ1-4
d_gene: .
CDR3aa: CSAPLRWDGEKLFF
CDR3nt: TGCAGTGCTCCCTTAAGGTGGGACGGAGAAAAACTGTTTTTT

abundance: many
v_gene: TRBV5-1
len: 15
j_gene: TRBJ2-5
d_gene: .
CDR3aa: CASSPTYRVGETQYF
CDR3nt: TGCGCCAGCAGCCCCACCTACAGGGTCGGCGAGACCCAGTACTTC

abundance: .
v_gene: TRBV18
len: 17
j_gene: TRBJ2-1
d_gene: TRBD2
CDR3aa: CASSPTTSGRIMNEQFF
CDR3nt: TGTGCCAGCTCACCTACGACTAGCGGGAGAATTATGAATGAGCAGTTCTTC

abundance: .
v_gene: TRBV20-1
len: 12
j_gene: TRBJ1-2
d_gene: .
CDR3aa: CSAPGTNYGYTF
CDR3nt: TGCAGTGCCCCGGGCACGAACTATGGCTACACCTTC

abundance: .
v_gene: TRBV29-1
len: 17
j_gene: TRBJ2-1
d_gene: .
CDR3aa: CSVEDQRDGTSYNEQFF
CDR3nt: TGCAGCGTTGAAGATCAGAGAGACGGGACGAGTTACAATGAGCAGTTCTTC

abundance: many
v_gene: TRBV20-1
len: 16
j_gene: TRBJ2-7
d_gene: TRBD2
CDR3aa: CSAPPGRIPFSYEQYF
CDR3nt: TGCAGTGCCCCGCCCGGGAGGATACCCTTCTCCTACGAGCAGTACTTC

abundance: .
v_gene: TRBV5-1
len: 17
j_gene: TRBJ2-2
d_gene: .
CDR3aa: CASSFEPGTKNTGELFF
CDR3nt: TGCGCCAGCAGCTTCGAACCAGGGACGAAAAACACCGGGGAGCTGTTTTTT

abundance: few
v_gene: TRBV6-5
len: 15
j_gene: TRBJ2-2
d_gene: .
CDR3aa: CASRYRDTSTGELFF
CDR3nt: TGTGCCAGCAGGTACCGGGACACATCCACCGGGGAGCTGTTTTTT

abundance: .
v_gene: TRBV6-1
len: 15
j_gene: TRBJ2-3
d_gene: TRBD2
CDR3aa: CASGPRRGVTDTQYF
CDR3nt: TGTGCCAGCGGACCAAGGCGGGGGGTCACAGATACGCAGTATTTT

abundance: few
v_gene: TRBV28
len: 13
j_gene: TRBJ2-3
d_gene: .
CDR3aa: CASSDFGEGTQYF
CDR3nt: TGTGCCAGCAGCGACTTCGGGGAAGGTACGCAGTATTTT

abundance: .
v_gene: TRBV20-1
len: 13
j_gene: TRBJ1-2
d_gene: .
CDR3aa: CSARPTGYYGYTF
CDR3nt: TGCAGTGCTAGACCCACAGGGTACTATGGCTACACCTTC

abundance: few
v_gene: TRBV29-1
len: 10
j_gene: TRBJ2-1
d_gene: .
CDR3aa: CSVVGAEQFF
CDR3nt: TGCAGCGTTGTGGGGGCCGAGCAGTTCTTC

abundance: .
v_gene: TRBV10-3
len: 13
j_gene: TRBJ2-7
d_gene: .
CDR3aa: CAISETGSSEQYF
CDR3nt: TGTGCCATCAGTGAGACCGGCAGCTCCGAGCAGTACTTC

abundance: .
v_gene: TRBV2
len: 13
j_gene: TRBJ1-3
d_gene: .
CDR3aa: CAGSTGSGNTIYF
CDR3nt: TGTGCCGGGTCGACAGGATCTGGAAACACCATATATTTT

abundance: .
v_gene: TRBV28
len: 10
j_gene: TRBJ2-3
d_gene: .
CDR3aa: CASGPDTQYF
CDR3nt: TGTGCCAGCGGCCCAGATACGCAGTATTTT

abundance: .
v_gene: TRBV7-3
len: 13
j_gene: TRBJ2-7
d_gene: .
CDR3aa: CASSFGNPYEQYF
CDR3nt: TGTGCCAGCAGCTTCGGTAACCCCTACGAGCAGTACTTC

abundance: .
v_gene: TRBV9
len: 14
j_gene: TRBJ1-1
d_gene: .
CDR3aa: CASSPTNLNTEAFF
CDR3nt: TGTGCCAGCAGCCCAACAAACTTGAACACTGAAGCTTTCTTT

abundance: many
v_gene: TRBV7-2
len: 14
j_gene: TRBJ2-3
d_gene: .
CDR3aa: CASSLDRTTDTQYF
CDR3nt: TGTGCCAGCAGCTTGGACCGAACCACAGATACGCAGTATTTT

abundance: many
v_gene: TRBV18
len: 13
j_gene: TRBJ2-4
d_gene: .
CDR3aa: CASSLDIKNIQYF
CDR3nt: TGTGCCAGCTCACTCGACATAAAAAACATTCAGTACTTC

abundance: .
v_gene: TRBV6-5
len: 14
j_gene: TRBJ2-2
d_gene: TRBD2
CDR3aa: CATRSGSNTGELFF
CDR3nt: TGTGCCACCCGTAGCGGGAGTAACACCGGGGAGCTGTTTTTT

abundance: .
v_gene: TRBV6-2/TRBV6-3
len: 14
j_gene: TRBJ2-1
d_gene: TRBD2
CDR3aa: CASTLGLANNEQFF
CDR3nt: TGTGCCAGCACCTTGGGACTAGCAAACAATGAGCAGTTCTTC

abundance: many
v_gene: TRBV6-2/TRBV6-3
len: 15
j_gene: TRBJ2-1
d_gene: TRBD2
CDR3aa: CASRQTSGEKGEQFF
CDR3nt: TGTGCCAGCAGGCAGACTAGCGGGGAAAAGGGTGAGCAGTTCTTC

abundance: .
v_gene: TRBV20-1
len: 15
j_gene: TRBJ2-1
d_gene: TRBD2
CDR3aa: CSAPLAGGPYNEQFF
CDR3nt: TGCAGTGCTCCTCTAGCGGGGGGACCCTACAATGAGCAGTTCTTC

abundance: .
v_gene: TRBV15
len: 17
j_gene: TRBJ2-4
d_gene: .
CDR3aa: CATSREGKTGFIGIQYF
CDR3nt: TGTGCCACCAGCAGAGAGGGAAAAACAGGGTTCATTGGCATTCAGTACTTC

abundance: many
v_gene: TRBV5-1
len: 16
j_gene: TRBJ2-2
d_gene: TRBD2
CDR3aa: CASSPGGRRDTGELFF
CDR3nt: TGCGCCAGCAGTCCGGGCGGGAGACGGGACACCGGGGAGCTGTTTTTT

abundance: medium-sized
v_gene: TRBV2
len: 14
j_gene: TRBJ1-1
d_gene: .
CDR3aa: CASSAAVTNTEAFF
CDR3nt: TGTGCCAGCAGTGCGGCAGTAACGAACACTGAAGCTTTCTTT

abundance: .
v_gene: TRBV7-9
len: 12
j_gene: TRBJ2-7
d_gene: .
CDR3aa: CASSPIAWEQYF
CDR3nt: TGTGCCAGCAGCCCCATCGCGTGGGAGCAGTACTTC

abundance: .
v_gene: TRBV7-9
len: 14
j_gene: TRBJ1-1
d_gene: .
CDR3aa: CASSPGDSGKKAFF
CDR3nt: TGTGCCAGCAGCCCAGGGGACTCCGGGAAAAAAGCTTTCTTT

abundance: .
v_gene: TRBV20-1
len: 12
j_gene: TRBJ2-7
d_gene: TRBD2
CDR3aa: CSATDSGYEQYF
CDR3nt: TGCAGTGCTACTGATAGCGGGTACGAGCAGTACTTC

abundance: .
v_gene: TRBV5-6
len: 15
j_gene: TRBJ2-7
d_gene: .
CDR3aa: CASSLRQGRSYEQYF
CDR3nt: TGTGCCAGCAGCTTGAGGCAGGGGAGGTCCTACGAGCAGTACTTC

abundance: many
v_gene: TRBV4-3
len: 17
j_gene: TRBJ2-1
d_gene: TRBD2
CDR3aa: CASSQDSTSGRAIEQFF
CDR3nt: TGCGCCAGCAGCCAAGATTCCACTAGCGGGAGGGCCATTGAGCAGTTCTTC

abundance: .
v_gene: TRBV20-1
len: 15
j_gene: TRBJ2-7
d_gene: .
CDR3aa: CSASIGTGASYEQYF
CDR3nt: TGCAGTGCTAGTATCGGGACCGGGGCCTCCTACGAGCAGTACTTC

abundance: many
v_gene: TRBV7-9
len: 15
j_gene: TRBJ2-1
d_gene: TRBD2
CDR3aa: CASSLSETSRNEQFF
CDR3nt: TGTGCCAGCAGCTTAAGCGAGACTAGCAGGAATGAGCAGTTCTTC

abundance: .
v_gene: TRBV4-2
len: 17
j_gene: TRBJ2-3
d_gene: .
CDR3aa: CASSPGMRRMVTDTQYF
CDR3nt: TGTGCCAGCAGCCCCGGGATGCGGAGAATGGTCACAGATACGCAGTATTTT

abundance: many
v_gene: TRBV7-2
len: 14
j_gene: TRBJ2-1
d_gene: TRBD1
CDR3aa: CASSLAGQGYEQFF
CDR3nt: TGTGCCAGCAGCTTAGCCGGACAGGGCTATGAGCAGTTCTTC

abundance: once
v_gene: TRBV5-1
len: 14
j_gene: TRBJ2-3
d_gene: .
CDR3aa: CASSLFRERDTQYF
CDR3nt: TGCGCCAGCAGCTTGTTTCGGGAGAGGGATACGCAGTATTTT

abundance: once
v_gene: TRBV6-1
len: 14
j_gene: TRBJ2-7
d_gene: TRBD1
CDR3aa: CASRSRDRGHEQYF
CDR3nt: TGTGCCAGCAGATCCCGGGACAGGGGTCACGAGCAGTACTTC

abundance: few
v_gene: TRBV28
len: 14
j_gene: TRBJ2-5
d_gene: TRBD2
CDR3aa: CASGTGTSVETQYF
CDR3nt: TGTGCCAGCGGGACCGGGACTAGCGTCGAGACCCAGTACTTC

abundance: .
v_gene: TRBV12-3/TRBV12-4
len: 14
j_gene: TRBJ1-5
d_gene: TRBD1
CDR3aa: CASSLKGARQPQHF
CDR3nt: TGTGCCAGCAGTTTAAAGGGGGCTCGACAGCCCCAGCATTTT

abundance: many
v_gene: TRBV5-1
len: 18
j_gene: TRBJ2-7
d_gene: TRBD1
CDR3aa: CASSKGQGLGDRSYEQYF
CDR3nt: TGCGCCAGCAGCAAAGGACAGGGTTTGGGGGATCGCTCCTACGAGCAGTACTTC

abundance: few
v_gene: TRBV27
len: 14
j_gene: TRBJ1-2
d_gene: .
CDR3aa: CASSTSGGFYGYTF
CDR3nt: TGTGCCAGCAGTACCTCTGGAGGGTTCTATGGCTACACCTTC

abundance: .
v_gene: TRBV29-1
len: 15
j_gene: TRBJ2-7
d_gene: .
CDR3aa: CSVETAAGQIYEQYF
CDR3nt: TGCAGCGTTGAAACTGCCGCGGGACAGATCTACGAGCAGTACTTC

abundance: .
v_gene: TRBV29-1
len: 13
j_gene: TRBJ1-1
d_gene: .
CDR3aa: CSVVRTANTEAFF
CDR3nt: TGCAGCGTTGTACGGACGGCGAACACTGAAGCTTTCTTT

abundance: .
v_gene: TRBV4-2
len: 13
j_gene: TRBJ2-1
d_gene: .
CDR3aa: CASSPGGSNDQFF
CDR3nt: TGTGCCAGCAGCCCCGGGGGCAGCAATGACCAGTTCTTC

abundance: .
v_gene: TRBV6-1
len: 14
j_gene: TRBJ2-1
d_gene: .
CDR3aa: CASSSSDSYNEQFF
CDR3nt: TGTGCCAGCAGCAGTTCTGACTCCTACAATGAGCAGTTCTTC